This T cell receptor (beta chain) was found in a study of cytomegalovirus exposure and HLA in healthy donors. Study observations and caveats: Earlier results showed most TCR beta V segments being productive about 90% or about 30% of the time. Presence/absence analyses rested on an assumption that sequencing depth was roughly uniform across donors.

This PCR relied on a set of 60 Vbeta primers and 13 Jbeta primers. The repertoire was sequenced with immunoSEQ multiplex PCR; TCRdb's copy has only in-frame clones and lacks some. The table records 150,000 to 200,000 clones, around 81% of them present only once. Looked up from germline, CDR1 is MNHNS and CDR2 is SASEGT. The CDR3 contains 17 residues. J was trimmed by 1 base and V by 2 bases; bases with no gene match: 8. On this clone: Antigen unknown.

The origin of this receptor is a young woman in good health and CMV-seropositive. The V call is TRBV6-1, the J call TRBJ2-7; TRBD1 aligns across 10 bases. Material for sequencing was PBMCs. The CDR3: CASSEFIGGQGSYEQYF. The CDR3 region has the DNA TGTGCCAGCAGTGAATTTATTGGGGGACAGGGGTCCTACGAGCAGTACTTC.